The present TCR beta chain was sequenced within a study of T cell responses to AZD1222 COVID-19 vaccine. Looked up from germline, CDR1 is MNHEY and CDR2 is SVGEGT. This CDR3 contains 14 residues. V was pared by 5 bases and J by 4 bases, with 11 bases between. The table came from immunoSEQ multiplex PCR; TCRdb's copy has only in-frame clones and leaves some out. The sample holds 150,000 to 200,000 clones, approximately 91% seen once. Specimen: peripheral blood, collected on day 0 of AZD1222 vaccination. The receptor's source is an adult in good health. The chain is built from TRBV6-2 or TRBV6-3 and TRBJ1-4; D remains unclear. The CDR3 spells CASSQRESNEKLFF. CDR3 coding DNA: TGTGCCAGCAGTCAGAGGGAGAGTAATGAAAAACTGTTTTTT.